Listed below are T cell receptor beta chains from one sample, sequenced in a study of blood T cell repertoires in COVID-19. Repertoires were generated with immunoSEQ multiplex PCR, while TCRdb's copy carries only in-frame clones and drops some. The data show about 58,000 clones, with 85% to 90% seen just once and approximately 15% held by the top ten. The specimen sequenced was peripheral blood. The origin of the receptors is a human donor in a cohort sampled during active COVID-19. Each CDR3 is given with its conserved first and last residue.

V	J	CDR3
TRBV30	TRBJ1-4	CAWSMPTSRNEKLFF
TRBV29-1	TRBJ2-2	CSVDVTGAGELFF
TRBV6-2/TRBV6-3	TRBJ1-2	CASSPNYGYTF
TRBV11-2	TRBJ1-1	CASTRMQGTEAFF
TRBV6-2/TRBV6-3	TRBJ1-5	CASSSGVQVPQHF
TRBV7-8	TRBJ1-4	CASSLGRNEKLFF
TRBV7-2	TRBJ1-5	CASSSRTGGGQPQHF
TRBV11-2	TRBJ1-6	CASSVRDSNSPLHF
TRBV27	TRBJ2-5	CASSLWAAETQYF
TRBV12-3/TRBV12-4	TRBJ1-1	CASSGRRGEAFF
TRBV2	TRBJ2-2	CASSGDRGLTGELFF
TRBV30	TRBJ1-6	CAFLPGSYNSPLHF
TRBV6-5	TRBJ2-3	CASSYQDRAGDTQYF
TRBV28	TRBJ1-1	CASSLHTPTEAFF
TRBV18	TRBJ1-6	CASSPDSNSPLHF
TRBV5-1	TRBJ2-5	CASGTEPETQYF
TRBV29-1	TRBJ2-3	CSVAAGTGDSTDTQYF
TRBV7-2	TRBJ2-2	CASSPQGAGNTGELFF
TRBV7-2	TRBJ2-2	CASSLRQGAGTGELFF
TRBV11-2	TRBJ1-3	CASSLQREQGNTIYF
TRBV5-6	TRBJ2-7	CASSTFDQAVLNEQYF
TRBV30	TRBJ1-5	CAWRAQGGAQPQHF
TRBV30	TRBJ2-5	CALGRGQETQYF
TRBV5-1	TRBJ2-3	CASSLGLAGPTDTQYF
TRBV10-3	TRBJ2-2	CAISKTSGSAGELFF
TRBV12-3/TRBV12-4	TRBJ2-7	CASTLGASYEQYF
TRBV2	TRBJ1-1	CASTTWTGRTEAFF
TRBV19	TRBJ2-3	CASGTSAQPPSTDTQYF
TRBV4-1	TRBJ1-5	CASSQVGVPKASGYHSNQPQHF
TRBV19	TRBJ2-5	CASRKWGGGETQYF
TRBV6-6	TRBJ1-5	CASSYPPDRDNQPQHF
TRBV19	TRBJ1-5	CASSTSGGSSNQPQHF
TRBV6-5	TRBJ2-2	CASSYSSGSGELFF
TRBV11-3	TRBJ1-5	CASSTHKRTGAYNQPQHF
TRBV30	TRBJ2-1	CAWSSGEMNEQFF
TRBV5-1	TRBJ2-1	CASSRDSSNNEQFF
TRBV6-6	TRBJ2-5	CASSRTRQGGWETQYF
TRBV5-1	TRBJ2-1	CASSAGQGEQFF
TRBV3-1/TRBV3-2	TRBJ1-2	CASSQGLVGQGGYTF
TRBV6-5	TRBJ2-2	CASSYTPTGGELFF
TRBV4-2	TRBJ1-3	CASSPGTFSGNTIYF
TRBV5-4	TRBJ1-1	CASSPRQGPGAFF